These 14 T cell receptor beta chains share one sample of origin, sequenced in a study of STAT3 mutations in large granular lymphocyte leukemia. TCRdb's table, derived via immunoSEQ multiplex PCR, lists solely in-frame clones and lacks some. The sample lists approximately 42,000 clones, 80% to 90% occurring once. No antigen has been identified for these receptors. Study observations and caveats: Every T-LGLL patient had at least one immunodominant TCRbeta clonotype.

Sequences were obtained from PBMCs. The origin of the receptors is a human donor with T large granular lymphocyte leukemia. Some clones in this sample may be carry-over from other donors' samples.

The chain employs TRBV28 and TRBJ1-6, with D possibly TRBD1 on 6 matching bases. V lost 3 bases and J lost 6, with 12 bases in between. The CDR3 totals 15 residues. Germline V gene data show CDR1 as MDHEN and CDR2 as SYDVKM. The CDR3 reads CASSFSGALNSPLHF. Here the CDR3 DNA reads TGTGCCAGCAGTTTTTCGGGGGCCCTTAATTCACCCCTCCACTTT.

J is TRBJ1-5 and V is TRBV21-1; no DNA check was done on the table's D call, TRBD1. TRBV21-1 is termed a pseudogene. This CDR3 region has 17 residues. CDR3 sequence: CASSPRTGEMSNQPQHF. The CDR3 region has the DNA TGTGCCAGCAGCCCTAGGACAGGGGAAATGAGCAATCAGCCCCAGCATTTT.

The gene calls are TRBV4-2 and TRBJ1-2; D remains ambiguous. Germline V gene data show CDR1 as LGHNA and CDR2 as YNFKEQ. The CDR3 runs to 15 residues. Trimming stripped 0 bases from V and 4 bases from J, with 12 bases between. DNA for the CDR3: TGTGCCAGCAGCCAAGAAAGTGTGGTAGGCTATGGCTACACCTTC. It is translated as CASSQESVVGYGYTF.

The chain couples TRBV6-5 to TRBJ2-2, with TRBD1 matching over 7 bases. The CDR3 sequence is 12 residues long. Trimming took 8 bases from V and 7 from J; bases not matched to a gene: 4. Germline V lookup: CDR1 MNHEY, CDR2 SVGAGI. In DNA, the CDR3 is TGTGCCAGCGGCCGACAGGGCGGGGAGCTGTTTTTT. This translates into CASGRQGGELFF.

V gene TRBV6-5 combines with J gene TRBJ2-3, with 8 bases fitting TRBD1. The germline gives CDR1 MNHEY, CDR2 SVGAGI. V trimming: 7 bases; J trimming: 4 bases; junction bases outside the gene matches: 7. CDR3 length equals 14 residues. CDR3 region: CASTRTGYADTQYF. CDR3 sequence (DNA): TGTGCCAGCACTAGGACAGGGTACGCAGATACGCAGTATTTT.

The V gene is TRBV15, the J gene TRBJ2-5; D remains unclear. CDR1 and CDR2 (germline): LNHNV, YYDKDF (reference sequence). The CDR3 is 14 residues long. V dropped 0 bases and J dropped 5 bases, with 10 bases sitting between them. The CDR3 sequence is CATSREGSSETQYF. In DNA, the CDR3 is TGTGCCACCAGCAGAGAGGGTAGCTCGGAGACCCAGTACTTC.

J is TRBJ2-5 and V is TRBV9; TRBD2 matches at 9 bases. V shed 0 bases, J shed 4 bases, and the junction held 4 bases outside the gene matches. The CDR3 loop spans 15 amino acids. Germline lookup yields CDR1 SGDLS and CDR2 YYNGEE. The CDR3 spells CASSVGVAGVETQYF. The DNA of the CDR3 is TGTGCCAGCAGCGTAGGCGTAGCGGGGGTAGAGACCCAGTACTTC. Complete variable domain (other parts from reference TRBV9 and TRBJ2-5): DSGVTQTPKHLITATGQRVTLRCSPRSGDLSVYWYQQSLDQGLQFLIQYYNGEERAKGNILERFSAQQFPDLHSELNLSSLELGDSALYFCASSVGVAGVETQYFGPGTRLLVL.

This clone was picked up one time. The V call is TRBV7-9, the J call TRBJ2-2; 9 bases are shared with TRBD1. The CDR3 loop spans 18 amino acids. V lost 1 base to trimming and J lost 4 bases; unmatched junction nucleotides: 10. The germline gives CDR1 SEHNR, CDR2 FQNEAQ (reference sequence). The CDR3: CASSLGGVGTGITGELFF. As DNA, the CDR3 is TGTGCCAGCAGCTTAGGAGGGGTCGGGACAGGGATCACCGGGGAGCTGTTTTTT.

This clone has just a few counts. V gene TRBV9 combines with J gene TRBJ2-2; weak D call: TRBD1 (5 bases). The CDR3 length is 16 residues. Germline V lookup: CDR1 SGDLS, CDR2 YYNGEE. The V and J ends lost 2 bases and 4 bases respectively, with 15 bases between them. In DNA, the CDR3 is TGTGCCAGCAGCGTGCTGTCAGGACAATCCACCGGGGAGCTGTTTTTT. This translates into CASSVLSGQSTGELFF.

The V gene is TRBV28, the J gene TRBJ1-2; TRBD1 matches 10 bases. Germline V lookup: CDR1 MDHEN, CDR2 SYDVKM. The CDR3 is made up of 18 amino acids. Trimming took 6 bases from V and 8 from J; bases not matched to a gene: 21. CDR3 loop: CASSPWTGGDGDVSGYTF. DNA for the CDR3: TGTGCCAGCAGCCCATGGACAGGGGGAGATGGAGATGTGAGCGGCTACACCTTC.

The rearrangement uses TRBV14 and TRBJ2-1, with TRBD2 identical over 8 bases. Unmatched junction bases numbered 14, after V lost 0 bases and J lost 7 bases. The length of the CDR3 is 18 residues. The germline V gene encodes CDR1 SGHDN and CDR2 FVKESK. The CDR3 sequence is CASSQDREGRLALNEQFF. The DNA for the CDR3 is TGTGCCAGCAGCCAAGATCGGGAGGGGAGACTAGCGCTTAATGAGCAGTTCTTC.

CDR3 protein: CASSSGRADTQYF. CDR3 nucleotides: TGTGCCAGCAGTTCGGGTCGCGCAGATACGCAGTATTTT. The chain joins TRBV28 to TRBJ2-3; the D is unclear. Trimming removed 4 bases at V and 4 bases at J, with 9 bases between. CDR3 size: 13 residues. Germline-derived CDR1 and CDR2 are MDHEN and SYDVKM.

The genes are TRBV29-1 and TRBJ1-4; D is perhaps TRBD1 (5 bases). Germline V gene data show CDR1 as SQVTM and CDR2 as ANQGSEA. The CDR3 is made up of 12 amino acids. CDR3 amino acids: CGSGFSNEKLFF. The CDR3 DNA is TGCGGATCAGGGTTTTCCAATGAAAAACTGTTTTTT.

The gene calls are TRBV7-2 and TRBJ1-1, with D possibly being TRBD1 (6 bases). The CDR3 consists of 14 residues. Trimming pared 5 bases from V and 5 bases from J, leaving 15 bases between. Looked up from germline, CDR1 is SGHTA and CDR2 is FQGNSA. Here the CDR3 reads CASSLGRGRTEAFF. The CDR3 region has the DNA TGTGCCAGCAGCCTAGGAAGGGGGAGGACTGAAGCTTTCTTT.